Below, 7 T cell receptor beta chains from the same sample are listed, as sequenced in a study of regulatory T cells in long-lasting Graves disease. Time point of the sample: newly diagnosed GD, antithyroid drugs for less than 3 months. Extracted PBMC RNA gave rise to the TCR library. iRepertoire HTBI primers and Arm-PCR of CDR3 regions built TCR beta libraries. In TCRdb, the multiplex PCR reads were re-called with MiXCR into one record per CDR3 protein. The sample records a few hundred thousand distinct CDR3 sequences, around 18% being singletons. The same data also contributed to another study, on T cells in Graves' hyperthyroidism and ophthalmopathy.

This sample comprised peripheral blood mononuclear cells (PBMCs), obtained at new diagnosis, from a patient treated with antithyroid drugs. Every receptor here comes from a woman aged 25 to 39 with Graves disease.

This chain uses TRBV7-8 with TRBJ1-4; 7 positions agree with TRBD1. The germline CDR1 and CDR2 sequences are SGHVS and FQNEAQ. The CDR3 totals 14 residues. Trimming cost V 5 bases and J 1 base; bases outside gene matches: 1. CDR3 residues: CASSNRGTNEKLFF. DNA of the CDR3: TGTGCCAGCAGCAACAGGGGAACTAATGAAAAACTGTTTTTT.

This clonotype has a count of ten or more. The V gene is TRBV27, the J gene TRBJ1-3; D gene uncertain. Germline V gene data show CDR1 as MNHEY and CDR2 as SMNVEV (reference sequence). The CDR3 loop spans 14 amino acids. V lost 5 bases, J lost 0 bases, and 8 bases lay in between. The CDR3 loop reads CASSPQVSGNTIYF. CDR3 in DNA: TGTGCCAGCAGTCCTCAAGTCTCTGGAAACACCATATATTTT.

At least ten counts were recorded for this clonotype. V is TRBV20-1 and J is TRBJ2-2, with 7 bases matching TRBD1. CDR3 length: 15 amino acids. With V trimmed by 2 bases and J by 4 bases, 7 bases remained unmatched. The germline gives CDR1 DFQATT, CDR2 SNEGSKA (reference sequence). The CDR3: CSARLSDRFTGELFF. CDR3 nucleotides: TGCAGTGCTAGACTTTCGGACAGGTTCACCGGGGAGCTGTTTTTT.

Concerning this clonotype: A much larger clonotype is one base distant, so this may be a read error. This chain joins TRBV2 and TRBJ2-7; D is uncertain. This CDR3 has 11 amino acids. Germline CDR1 and CDR2: SNHLY and FYNNEI. The V and J ends lost 11 bases and 3 bases respectively, with 11 bases between them. The CDR3 DNA follows: TGTGCCGGCAAGCAGTTCTACGAGCAGTACTTC. It is translated as CAGKQFYEQYF.

The chain has TRBV7-2 and TRBJ1-1; 8 nucleotides match TRBD1. V was pared by 3 bases and J by 0 bases, with 3 bases of the junction left unmatched. CDR1 is SGHTA and CDR2 is FQGNSA in the germline V gene. CDR3 length: 15 residues. In DNA form, the CDR3 reads TGTGCCAGCAGCTTCGGACAGGGCATGAACACTGAAGCTTTCTTT. This encodes CASSFGQGMNTEAFF.

This chain joins TRBV28 and TRBJ1-3, with a possible D match to TRBD1 (5 bases). The CDR3 is made up of 17 amino acids. Trimming removed 5 bases at V and 1 base at J, with 18 bases between. Germline loops: CDR1 MDHEN, CDR2 SYDVKM. The CDR3, as DNA: TGTGCCAGCAGTGCCGGGACGCGTTTTCCTTCTGGAAACACCATATATTTT. The encoded protein is CASSAGTRFPSGNTIYF. Together with reference TRBV28 and TRBJ1-3, the CDR3 gives the full variable domain: DVKVTQSSRYLVKRTGEKVFLECVQDMDHENMFWYRQDPGLGLRLIYFSYDVKMKEKGDIPEGYSVSREKKERFSLILESASTNQTSMYLCASSAGTRFPSGNTIYFGEGSWLTVV.

The chain has TRBV2 and TRBJ1-2, with D perhaps matching TRBD1 (5 bases). Trimming removed 6 bases from V and 4 bases from J, with 15 bases in between. Per the germline V gene, CDR1 is SNHLY and CDR2 is FYNNEI. The CDR3 runs 14 residues. This CDR3 is CASRTGASSYGYTF. In nucleotides, the CDR3 is TGTGCCAGCAGGACTGGGGCGTCCAGCTATGGCTACACCTTC.